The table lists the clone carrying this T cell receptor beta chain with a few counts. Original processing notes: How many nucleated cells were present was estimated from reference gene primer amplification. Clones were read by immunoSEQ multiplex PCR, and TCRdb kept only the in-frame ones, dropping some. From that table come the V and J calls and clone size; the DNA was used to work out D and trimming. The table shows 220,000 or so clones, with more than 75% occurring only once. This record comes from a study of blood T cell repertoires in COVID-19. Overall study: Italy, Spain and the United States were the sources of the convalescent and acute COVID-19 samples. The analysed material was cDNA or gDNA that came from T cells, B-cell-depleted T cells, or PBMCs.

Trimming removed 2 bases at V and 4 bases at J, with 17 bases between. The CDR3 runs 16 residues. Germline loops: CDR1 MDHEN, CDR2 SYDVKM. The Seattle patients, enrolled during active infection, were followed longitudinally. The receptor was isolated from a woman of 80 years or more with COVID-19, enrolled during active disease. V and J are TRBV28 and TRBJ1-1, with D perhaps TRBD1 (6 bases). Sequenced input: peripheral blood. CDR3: CASSLRGRGARTEAFF. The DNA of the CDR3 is TGTGCCAGCAGTTTAAGGGGACGGGGGGCGCGCACTGAAGCTTTCTTT.